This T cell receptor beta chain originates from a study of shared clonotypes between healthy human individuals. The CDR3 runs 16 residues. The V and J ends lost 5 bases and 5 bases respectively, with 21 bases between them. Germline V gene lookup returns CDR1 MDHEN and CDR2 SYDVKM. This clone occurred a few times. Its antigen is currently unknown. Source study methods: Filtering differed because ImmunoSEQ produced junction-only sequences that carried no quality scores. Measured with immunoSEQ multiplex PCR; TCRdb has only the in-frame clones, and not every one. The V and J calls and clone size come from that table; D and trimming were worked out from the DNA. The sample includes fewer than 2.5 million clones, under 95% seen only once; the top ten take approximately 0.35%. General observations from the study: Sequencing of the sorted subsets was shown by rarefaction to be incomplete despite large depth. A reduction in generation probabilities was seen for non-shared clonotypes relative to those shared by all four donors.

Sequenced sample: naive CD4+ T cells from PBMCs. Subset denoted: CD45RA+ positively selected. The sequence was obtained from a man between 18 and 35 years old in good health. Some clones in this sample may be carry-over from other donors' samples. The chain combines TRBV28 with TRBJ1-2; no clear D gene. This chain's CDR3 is CASSPTPPTVRYGYTF. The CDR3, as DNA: TGTGCCAGCAGTCCAACCCCGCCGACGGTGAGGTATGGCTACACCTTC.